A single sample gave rise to the 22 T cell receptor beta chains below, sequenced in a study of T cells in Graves' hyperthyroidism and ophthalmopathy. RNA transcripts gave rise to amplified TCR beta CDR3 regions. First-round RT-PCR of the TCR CDR3 relied on the HTBI primer set. TCRdb passed the multiplex PCR reads through MiXCR, listing each CDR3 protein once. Of 800,000 or so distinct CDR3 sequences listed, around 39% are singletons. The sequencing sample was made of blood. All receptors come from a young man with Graves' hyperthyroidism.

The chain uses TRBV7-2 and TRBJ1-5; D is unresolved. The V end was cut by 4 bases, the J end by 4 bases, with 14 bases between. This CDR3 spans 15 amino acids. From germline, CDR1 is SGHTA and CDR2 FQGNSA. CDR3 amino acids: CASSSRTGMNQPQHF. Here the CDR3 DNA reads TGTGCCAGCAGCTCCCGGACGGGAATGAATCAGCCCCAGCATTTT.

The CDR3 coding sequence is TGTGCCAGCAGACAACACACAGGGGCCGGGGAGACCCAGTACTTC. As protein: CASRQHTGAGETQYF. The chain joins TRBV10-3 to TRBJ2-5; 7 bases are a match to TRBD1. The CDR3 runs 15 residues. Germline loops: CDR1 ENHRY, CDR2 SYGVKD. Unmatched junction bases numbered 16, after V lost 10 bases and J lost 5 bases.

This clonotype was seen repeatedly, ten times or more. The V and J genes are TRBV29-1 and TRBJ2-5; D might be TRBD1 or TRBD2, each matching 6 bases. Germline V gene data show CDR1 as SQVTM and CDR2 as ANQGSEA. CDR3 size: 12 residues. Trimming took off 8 bases at V and 5 bases at J, with 15 bases between the two ends. The CDR3 loop is CSTSEGGETQYF. The DNA of the CDR3 is TGCAGCACCTCGGAAGGGGGGGAGACCCAGTACTTC.

In this sample, this clonotype turned up a few times. The gene calls are TRBV5-6 and TRBJ1-6; D gene unclear. Trimming removed 2 bases at V and 6 bases at J, with 9 bases between. Germline values: CDR1 SGHDT, CDR2 YYEEEE. This CDR3 spans 14 amino acids. In nucleotides, the CDR3 is TGTGCCAGCAGCTTTGAGCCGGGTAATTCACCCCTCCACTTT. Translation: CASSFEPGNSPLHF.

The chain links TRBV6-1 to TRBJ1-3; no reliable D call. CDR3 length equals 15 residues. Per germline, CDR1 MNHNS and CDR2 SASEGT. V lost 0 bases to trimming and J lost 0 bases, with 6 bases between them. The CDR3 loop is CASSEARDSGNTIYF. CDR3 sequence (DNA): TGTGCCAGCAGTGAAGCGAGGGACTCTGGAAACACCATATATTTT.

The chain couples TRBV4-1 to TRBJ1-5; D not resolved. This CDR3 region has 15 residues. Germline V CDR1 and CDR2: MGHRA, YSYEKL. Trimming took 2 bases from V and 3 from J, leaving 11 bases between them. The CDR3 DNA reads as TGCGCCAGCAGCCAACTCCCCTTAATCAATCAGCCCCAGCATTTT. Translation: CASSQLPLINQPQHF.

This clonotype was seen only once. The J gene is TRBJ1-3, the V gene TRBV29-1; D is undetermined. The CDR3 has 10 residues. Germline V gives CDR1 SQVTM, CDR2 ANQGSEA. V lost 7 bases and J 3 bases, leaving 4 bases between the germline ends. CDR3 amino acids: CSDDGNTIYF. The DNA of the CDR3 is TGCAGCGATGATGGAAACACCATATATTTT.

This clonotype has more than one count but fewer than ten. This sequence joins TRBV20-1 and TRBJ2-7; tentative D call: TRBD1 (5 bases). Deletions cut 0 bases from V and 1 base from J, with 10 bases between. This CDR3 has 14 amino acids. CDR1 is DFQATT and CDR2 is SNEGSKA in the germline V gene (reference sequence). DNA of the CDR3: TGCAGTGCTAGAGACGACAGCCGTTCCTACGAGCAGTACTTC. Translating gives CSARDDSRSYEQYF.

In this sample, this clonotype turned up many times. The rearrangement joins TRBV15 to TRBJ1-4; D gene ambiguous. The CDR3 totals 18 residues. Trimming shortened V by 0 bases and J by 4 bases, and 18 bases separated the two germline ends. Germline CDR1 is LNHNV and CDR2 is YYDKDF (reference sequence). The CDR3 loop reads CATSRDWEEGSVNEKLFF. As DNA, the CDR3 is TGTGCCACCAGCAGAGATTGGGAAGAAGGATCAGTTAATGAAAAACTGTTTTTT.

This clonotype was observed once. DNA of the CDR3: TGTGCCAGCAGCCCACCCACCGGGACAGACTCCTACGAGCAGTACTTC. Its translation: CASSPPTGTDSYEQYF. This sequence joins TRBV7-2 and TRBJ2-7; 7 positions match TRBD1. Trimming at V came to 5 bases and at J to 0 bases, leaving 10 bases not matched to a gene. The CDR3 extends over 16 amino acids. CDR1 and CDR2 from the germline V gene are SGHTA and FQGNSA.

The V gene is TRBV7-8, the J gene TRBJ1-3; D not certain. CDR1 and CDR2 from the germline V gene are SGHVS and FQNEAQ. CDR3 length equals 17 residues. Trimming pared 5 bases from V and 2 bases from J, leaving 19 bases between. CDR3 sequence: CASSQDRGTGTGNTIYF. For the CDR3, the DNA is TGTGCCAGCAGCCAAGATCGGGGAACGGGAACTGGAAACACCATATATTTT. The entire variable domain, with the rest obtained from reference TRBV7-8 and TRBJ1-3, is as follows: GAGVSQSPRYKVAKRGQDVALRCDPISGHVSLFWYQQALGQGPEFLTYFQNEAQLDKSGLPSDRFFAERPEGSVSTLKIQRTQQEDSAVYLCASSQDRGTGTGNTIYFGEGSWLTVV.

The genes are TRBV10-3 and TRBJ2-7; the match to TRBD1 covers 7 bases. The CDR3 contains 13 residues. CDR1 ENHRY and CDR2 SYGVKD come from the germline V gene. The CDR3 region has the DNA TGTGCTAGAGACTTGGACAGGTCCTACGAGCAGTACTTC. Translated, it gives CARDLDRSYEQYF.

Here the CDR3 DNA reads TGTGCCAGCAGTGCTAGTCGGACAGGGTACACTGAAGCTTTCTTT. This sequence encodes CASSASRTGYTEAFF. This chain connects TRBV25-1 to TRBJ1-1; 8 bases agree with TRBD1. There are 15 residues in the CDR3. The ends lost 4 bases at V and 3 bases at J; junction bases unmatched: 7. Germline V gene sequence: CDR1 MGHDK, CDR2 SYGVNS.

The sample holds many counts of this clonotype. The chain recombines TRBV10-3 with TRBJ1-1; 9 nucleotides match TRBD1. Per the germline V gene, CDR1 is ENHRY and CDR2 is SYGVKD. The CDR3 has 12 residues. V shed 0 bases and J 12 bases; nucleotides not matched to a gene: 2. CDR3 in amino acids: CAISESGQGPFF. The CDR3 coding sequence is TGTGCCATCAGTGAGTCGGGACAGGGACCTTTCTTT.

This rearrangement joins TRBV19 to TRBJ2-7, with D possibly matching TRBD1 (5 bases). The CDR3 loop spans 13 amino acids. V was pared by 7 bases and J by 3 bases, with 13 bases between. Germline V gene lookup returns CDR1 LNHDA and CDR2 SQIVND (reference sequence). CDR3 coding DNA: TGTGCCAGTATTTGGGGCCCCCACTACGAGCAGTACTTC. Amino acid sequence: CASIWGPHYEQYF.

V is TRBV6-5 and J is TRBJ2-5, with 8 positions matching TRBD2. CDR1 is MNHEY, CDR2 SVGAGI, per germline. The CDR3 length is 15 residues. V dropped 5 bases and J dropped 6; count of bases not matched to a gene: 11. CDR3 protein: CASSPYSGSRQTQYF. CDR3 DNA sequence: TGTGCCAGCAGTCCATACAGCGGGAGCAGACAGACCCAGTACTTC.

Details on this clonotype: One junction end disagrees with the germline gene, perhaps due to a read error. The CDR3 DNA reads TGCGCCAGCAGCCAAGAGGACAGGGGTTCCTACGAGCAGTACTTC. Amino acids: CASSQEDRGSYEQYF. J is TRBJ2-7 and V is TRBV7-9; the match to TRBD1 covers 9 bases. This CDR3 comprises 15 residues. Germline-derived CDR1 and CDR2 are SEHNR and FQNEAQ (reference sequence).

This clonotype was counted ten times or more. The chain is built from TRBV7-9 and TRBJ2-5; TRBD1 is a possible D gene (5 bases). Germline values: CDR1 SEHNR, CDR2 FQNEAQ (reference sequence). Between the trimmed V and J ends, which lost 5 bases and 0 bases, there was a span of 10 bases. CDR3 length: 14 residues. The CDR3: CASSEQAYQETQYF. The DNA for the CDR3 is TGTGCCAGCAGCGAACAGGCGTACCAAGAGACCCAGTACTTC.

Only a few counts were recorded for this clonotype. This chain uses TRBV18 with TRBJ1-5; TRBD1 agrees at 8 bases. V shed 3 bases, J shed 8 bases, and the junction held 3 bases outside the gene matches. CDR1 and CDR2 from the germline V gene are KGHSH and LQKENI. The CDR3 has 13 residues. CDR3 sequence: CASSPDRVEPQHF. The CDR3 coding sequence is TGTGCCAGCTCACCGGACAGGGTTGAGCCCCAGCATTTT.

This chain joins TRBV20-1 and TRBJ2-7; 7 bases match TRBD2. The CDR3 is 14 residues long. Germline CDR1 DFQATT, CDR2 SNEGSKA (reference sequence). Trimming at V came to 3 bases and at J to 7 bases, leaving 12 bases not matched to a gene. CDR3 sequence: CSARKEGRALEQYF. CDR3 DNA sequence: TGCAGTGCTAGGAAGGAGGGGAGGGCCCTTGAGCAGTACTTC.

J is TRBJ1-2 and V is TRBV15; 7 nucleotides align to TRBD1. The V and J ends lost 2 bases and 6 bases, in that order; junction bases with no gene match: 6. This CDR3 region has 14 residues. Germline values: CDR1 LNHNV, CDR2 YYDKDF (reference sequence). The chain's CDR3 is CATSRNRGPDGYTF. The DNA of the CDR3 is TGTGCCACCAGCAGAAACAGGGGCCCGGATGGCTACACCTTC.

This clonotype was seen a few times. The rearrangement links TRBV9 to TRBJ2-2, with TRBD2 matching over 8 bases. V dropped 3 bases and J dropped 3; count of bases not matched to a gene: 13. The CDR3 extends over 18 amino acids. Germline CDR1 and CDR2: SGDLS and YYNGEE. The CDR3 reads CASSGYTVRGGDTGELFF. CDR3 bases: TGTGCCAGCAGCGGTTACACAGTCCGGGGGGGTGACACCGGGGAGCTGTTTTTT. Full variable domain (missing parts from reference TRBV9 and TRBJ2-2): DSGVTQTPKHLITATGQRVTLRCSPRSGDLSVYWYQQSLDQGLQFLIQYYNGEERAKGNILERFSAQQFPDLHSELNLSSLELGDSALYFCASSGYTVRGGDTGELFFGEGSRLTVL.